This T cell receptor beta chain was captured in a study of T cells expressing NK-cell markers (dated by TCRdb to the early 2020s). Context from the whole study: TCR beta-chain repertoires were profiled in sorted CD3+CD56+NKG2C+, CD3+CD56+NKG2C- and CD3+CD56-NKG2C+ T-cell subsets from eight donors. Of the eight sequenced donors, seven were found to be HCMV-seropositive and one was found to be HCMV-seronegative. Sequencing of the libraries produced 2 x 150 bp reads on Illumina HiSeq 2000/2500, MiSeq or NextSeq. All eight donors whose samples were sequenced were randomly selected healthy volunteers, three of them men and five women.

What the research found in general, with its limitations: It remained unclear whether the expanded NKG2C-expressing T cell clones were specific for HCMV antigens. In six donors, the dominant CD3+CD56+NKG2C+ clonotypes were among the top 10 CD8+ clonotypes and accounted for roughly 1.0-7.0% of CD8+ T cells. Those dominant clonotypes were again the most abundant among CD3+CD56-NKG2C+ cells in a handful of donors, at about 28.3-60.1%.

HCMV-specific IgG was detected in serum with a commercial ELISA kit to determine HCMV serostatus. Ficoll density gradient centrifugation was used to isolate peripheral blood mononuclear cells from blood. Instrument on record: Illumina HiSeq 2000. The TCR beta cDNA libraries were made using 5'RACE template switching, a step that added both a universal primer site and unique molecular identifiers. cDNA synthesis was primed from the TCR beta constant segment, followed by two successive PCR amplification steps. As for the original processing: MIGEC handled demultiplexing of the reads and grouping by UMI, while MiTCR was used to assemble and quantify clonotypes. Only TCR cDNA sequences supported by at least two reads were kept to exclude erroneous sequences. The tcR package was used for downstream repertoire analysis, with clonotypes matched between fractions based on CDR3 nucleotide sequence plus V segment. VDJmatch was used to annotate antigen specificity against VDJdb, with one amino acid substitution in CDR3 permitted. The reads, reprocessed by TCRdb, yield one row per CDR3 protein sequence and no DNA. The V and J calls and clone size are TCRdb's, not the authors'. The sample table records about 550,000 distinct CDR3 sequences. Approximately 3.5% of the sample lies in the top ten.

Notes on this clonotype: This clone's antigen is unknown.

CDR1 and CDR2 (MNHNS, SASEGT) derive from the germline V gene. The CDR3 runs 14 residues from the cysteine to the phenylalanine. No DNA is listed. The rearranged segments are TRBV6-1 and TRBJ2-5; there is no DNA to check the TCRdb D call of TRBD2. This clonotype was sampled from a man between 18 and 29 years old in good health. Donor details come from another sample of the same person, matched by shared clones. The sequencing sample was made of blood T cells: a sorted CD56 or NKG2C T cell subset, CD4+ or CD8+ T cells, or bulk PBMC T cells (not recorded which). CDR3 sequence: CASGLRGGEETQYF.